The sequence of this T cell receptor beta chain was determined in a study of OX40 agonist ivuxolimab in advanced cancers. A note on this clone: Its antigen is currently unknown.

Sequencing was performed with immunoSEQ multiplex PCR; in TCRdb, only in-frame clones are kept and a portion is missing. Of 35,000 to 45,000 clones in the sample, around 84% were seen once. The CDR3 has 16 amino acids. Germline CDR1 LNHNV, CDR2 YYDKDF (reference sequence). The V gene lost 5 bases and the J gene lost 5 bases, with 21 bases spanning the gap. Study-wide points: Antigen specificity was not determined for the expanded peripheral T cells.

The clonotype was recovered from an adult with an advanced solid tumor such as melanoma, head and neck, liver or kidney cancer. This chain links TRBV15 with TRBJ2-5; D is unresolved. Sequenced material: CD4+ or CD8+ T cells sorted from blood, taken in a trial of the OX40 agonist ivuxolimab. CDR3 sequence (DNA): TGTGCCACCAGCGAGTCACATCTTGGTCCCCGGGAGACCCAGTACTTC. Amino acid sequence: CATSESHLGPRETQYF.